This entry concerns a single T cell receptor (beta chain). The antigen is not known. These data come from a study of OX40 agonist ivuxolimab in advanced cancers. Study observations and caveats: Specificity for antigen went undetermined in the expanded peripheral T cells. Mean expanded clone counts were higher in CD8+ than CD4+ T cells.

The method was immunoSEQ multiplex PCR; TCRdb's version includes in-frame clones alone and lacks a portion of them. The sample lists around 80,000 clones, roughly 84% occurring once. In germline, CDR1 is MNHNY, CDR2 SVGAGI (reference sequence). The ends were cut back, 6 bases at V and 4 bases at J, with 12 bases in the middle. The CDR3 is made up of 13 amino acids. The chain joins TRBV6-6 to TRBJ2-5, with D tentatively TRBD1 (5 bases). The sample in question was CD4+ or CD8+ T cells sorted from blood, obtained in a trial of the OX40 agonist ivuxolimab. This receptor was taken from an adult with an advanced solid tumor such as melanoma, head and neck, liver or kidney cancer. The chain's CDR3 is CASRPRVGETQYF. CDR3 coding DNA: TGTGCCAGCAGACCCAGGGTAGGAGAGACCCAGTACTTC.